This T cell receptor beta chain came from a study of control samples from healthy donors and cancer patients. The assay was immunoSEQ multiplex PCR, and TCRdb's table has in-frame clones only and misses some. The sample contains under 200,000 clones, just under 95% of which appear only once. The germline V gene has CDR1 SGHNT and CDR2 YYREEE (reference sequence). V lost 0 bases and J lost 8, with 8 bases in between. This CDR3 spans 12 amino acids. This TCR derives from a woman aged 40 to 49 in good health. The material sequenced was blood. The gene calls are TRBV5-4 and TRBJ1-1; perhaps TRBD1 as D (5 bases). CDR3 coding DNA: TGTGCCAGCAGCTTGGGGGGCAGGGAAGCTTTCTTT. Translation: CASSLGGREAFF.